These 32 T cell receptor beta chains share one sample of origin, sequenced in a study of blood T cell repertoires in COVID-19. Here immunoSEQ multiplex PCR was the method, and the copy in TCRdb shows in-frame clones only, minus some. The data contain fewer than 140,000 clones, over 70% of them singletons. Sample: peripheral blood. Receptors originate from a human donor with acute or convalescent COVID-19. The donor label of this sample is uncertain.

The rearrangement joins TRBV5-5 to TRBJ2-7; TRBD1 aligns across 8 bases. V lost 3 bases, J lost 9 bases, and 20 bases stayed unmatched. Germline V gives CDR1 SGHKS, CDR2 YYEKEE (reference sequence). The CDR3 spans 17 residues. CDR3 amino acids: CASSSAGGQGASDGQYF. The DNA of the CDR3 is TGTGCCAGCAGCTCGGCCGGGGGCCAGGGGGCCTCTGATGGGCAGTACTTC. Supplemented by reference TRBV5-5 and TRBJ2-7, the full variable domain reads DAGVTQSPTHLIKTRGQQVTLRCSPISGHKSVSWYQQVLGQGPQFIFQYYEKEERGRGNFPDRFSARQFPNYSSELNVNALLLGDSALYLCASSSAGGQGASDGQYFGPGTRLTVT.

The chain joins TRBV4-1 to TRBJ2-5; 8 bases map to TRBD2. Germline CDR1 reads MGHRA; CDR2 reads YSYEKL. This CDR3 region has 17 residues. Unmatched junction bases numbered 8, after V lost 2 bases and J lost 0 bases. CDR3 nucleotide sequence: TGCGCCAGCAGCCAACCTTTCGCGGGGGGCAACCAAGAGACCCAGTACTTC. Protein product: CASSQPFAGGNQETQYF.

This clone appeared a few times. The V call is TRBV6-1, the J call TRBJ1-5; maybe TRBD1 (5 bases). CDR3 size: 17 residues. Trimming shortened V by 1 base and J by 0 bases, and 13 bases separated the two germline ends. Looked up from germline, CDR1 is MNHNS and CDR2 is SASEGT. Here the CDR3 DNA reads TGTGCCAGCAGTGAAGAGGGCTACAGGTATAGCAATCAGCCCCAGCATTTT. Residues: CASSEEGYRYSNQPQHF.

The J gene is TRBJ1-1, the V gene TRBV18, with D possibly TRBD1 on 5 matching bases. Germline V gives CDR1 KGHSH, CDR2 LQKENI. The CDR3 covers 15 residues. V lost 3 bases, J lost 0 bases, and 11 bases lay in between. The CDR3 DNA reads TGTGCCAGCTCACCCAGCAAGGGGATGAACACTGAAGCTTTCTTT. Translation: CASSPSKGMNTEAFF.

The table lists this clone with a few counts. The chain carries TRBV27 and TRBJ1-2, with D maybe TRBD1 (6 bases). V shed 6 bases and J shed 2 bases, with 13 bases lying between them. There are 14 residues in the CDR3. Germline CDR1 and CDR2: MNHEY and SMNVEV (reference sequence). The DNA of the CDR3 is TGTGCCAGCAGCAGAGGACAGCCCAACTATGGCTACACCTTC. Translated, it gives CASSRGQPNYGYTF.

The chain uses TRBV29-1 and TRBJ2-1, with 8 bases fitting TRBD1. Germline V lookup: CDR1 SQVTM, CDR2 ANQGSEA. CDR3 size: 12 residues. V shed 2 bases, J shed 8 bases, and the junction held 2 bases outside the gene matches. The chain's CDR3 is CSVEQGADEQFF. DNA for the CDR3: TGCAGCGTTGAACAGGGGGCCGATGAGCAGTTCTTC.

This sequence joins TRBV27 and TRBJ1-3; 11 positions match TRBD1. Germline V gives CDR1 MNHEY, CDR2 SMNVEV (reference sequence). The trim removed 5 bases at V and 2 bases at J, leaving 11 bases unmatched. The CDR3 length is 18 residues. CDR3 DNA: TGTGCCAGCAGTGCCGGACAGGGGGCGCGAGGCCCTGGAAACACCATATATTTT. Residues: CASSAGQGARGPGNTIYF.

The chain has TRBV6-5 and TRBJ1-5; D is possibly TRBD1 (5 bases). V shed 7 bases and J shed 4 bases, with 17 bases lying between them. Per the germline V gene, CDR1 is MNHEY and CDR2 is SVGAGI. The CDR3 is 15 residues long. The CDR3 protein is CASTFSGRGNQPQHF. The CDR3 DNA reads as TGTGCCAGCACTTTCTCGGGGAGGGGAAATCAGCCCCAGCATTTT.

This sequence joins TRBV28 and TRBJ1-5; TRBD1 matches 8 bases. Germline V CDR1 and CDR2: MDHEN, SYDVKM. The CDR3 loop spans 16 amino acids. V gave up 2 bases and J gave up 4 bases; unmatched junction bases: 7. CDR3 DNA: TGTGCCAGCAGTTTACGGGCAGGGGGCGCGAATCAGCCCCAGCATTTT. Translating gives CASSLRAGGANQPQHF.

This chain uses TRBV10-2 with TRBJ1-5; D may be TRBD1 (5 bases). CDR1 is WSHSY, CDR2 SAAADI, per germline. This CDR3 spans 15 amino acids. Deletions cut 1 base from V and 1 base from J, with 8 bases between. The CDR3 reads CASSELEGSNQPQHF. The CDR3 region has the DNA TGCGCCAGCAGTGAGTTGGAGGGGAGCAATCAGCCCCAGCATTTT.

V and J are TRBV7-2 and TRBJ2-1; D not certain. Trimming stripped 5 bases from V and 6 bases from J, with 5 bases between. The CDR3 covers 11 residues. Germline V gene lookup returns CDR1 SGHTA and CDR2 FQGNSA. The CDR3 spells CASSPSNEQFF. The CDR3 nucleotides read TGTGCCAGCAGCCCCTCCAATGAGCAGTTCTTC.

At least ten counts were recorded for this clone. The chain uses TRBV7-9 and TRBJ1-4; D unresolved. CDR1 and CDR2 from the germline V gene are SEHNR and FQNEAQ (reference sequence). This CDR3 has 16 amino acids. The ends were cut back, 2 bases at V and 7 bases at J, with 17 bases in the middle. CDR3 sequence (DNA): TGTGCCAGCAGCTTACCCCGTCTCGGACTCGTTGAAAAACTGTTTTTT. Protein product: CASSLPRLGLVEKLFF.

The genes are TRBV21-1 and TRBJ1-5; the D segment call TRBD1 is taken from the table without a DNA check. TRBV21-1 is a pseudogene segment. The CDR3 is made up of 15 amino acids. This CDR3 reads CASSKYRGSNQPQHF. For the CDR3, the DNA is TGTGCCAGCAGCAAATACAGGGGGTCCAATCAGCCCCAGCATTTT.

The chain recombines TRBV23-1 with TRBJ2-7; D might be TRBD1 (5 bases). TRBV23-1 is classed as an ORF, of uncertain function. Trimming stripped 3 bases from V and 7 bases from J, with 10 bases between. The CDR3 consists of 12 residues. The chain's CDR3 is CASSQAPGEQYV. The CDR3 nucleotides are TGCGCCAGCAGTCAGGCCCCAGGGGAGCAGTACGTC.

This clone has at least ten counts. The chain recombines TRBV7-8 with TRBJ2-3; D call uncertain. The CDR3 covers 13 residues. V was cut by 3 bases and J by 5 bases, with 9 bases left in between. In germline, CDR1 is SGHVS, CDR2 FQNEAQ. CDR3 amino acids: CASSFNYGDTQYF. Here the CDR3 DNA reads TGTGCCAGCAGCTTCAACTATGGAGATACGCAGTATTTT.

The chain combines TRBV2 with TRBJ2-5; D possibly corresponds to TRBD1 (5 bases). V lost 8 bases and J lost 2, with 15 bases in between. The germline CDR1 and CDR2 sequences are SNHLY and FYNNEI. The CDR3 contains 14 residues. In DNA form, the CDR3 reads TGTGCCAGCCCCAGGGTGGCAGAACAAGAGACCCAGTACTTC. This gives the protein CASPRVAEQETQYF.

The genes are TRBV7-9 and TRBJ1-2, with 8 positions matching TRBD1. The CDR3 is made up of 13 amino acids. After removal of 5 bases from V and 14 bases from J, the junction contained 13 bases not matched to a gene. Germline CDR1 is SEHNR and CDR2 is FQNEAQ (reference sequence). CDR3 loop: CASSADAQQGGTF. The CDR3 nucleotides are TGTGCCAGCAGCGCAGACGCCCAACAGGGGGGGACCTTC. Based on the CDR3 plus reference TRBV7-9 and TRBJ1-2, the full variable domain is DTGVSQNPRHKITKRGQNVTFRCDPISEHNRLYWYRQTLGQGPEFLTYFQNEAQLEKSRLLSDRFSAERPKGSFSTLEIQRTEQGDSAMYLCASSADAQQGGTFGSGTRLTVV.

CDR3 residues: CASSYYRGAYGYTF. For the CDR3, the DNA is TGTGCCAGCAGTTACTACAGGGGAGCCTATGGCTACACCTTC. V and J are TRBV6-5 and TRBJ1-2, with 7 bases matching TRBD1. The trim removed 1 base at V and 4 bases at J, leaving 3 bases unmatched. This CDR3 region has 14 residues. Looked up from germline, CDR1 is MNHEY and CDR2 is SVGAGI.

The rearrangement links TRBV5-1 to TRBJ1-2; 9 bases are a match to TRBD1. Per the germline V gene, CDR1 is SGHRS and CDR2 is YFSETQ. The CDR3 is made up of 18 amino acids. With V trimmed by 4 bases and J by 2 bases, 15 bases remained unmatched. Here the CDR3 reads CASSGLTGGVFRNYGYTF. The CDR3 DNA is TGCGCCAGCAGCGGTTTGACAGGGGGAGTCTTTCGGAACTATGGCTACACCTTC.

The sample holds one count of this clone. This chain links TRBV12-2 with TRBJ1-2; TRBD1, as called in the table, went unchecked against the DNA. TRBV12-2 is a documented pseudogene. CDR3 length: 13 residues. CDR3 nucleotide sequence: TGTGCAAGTCGCCCCCCAACCCCCCAGGGCTACACCTTC. This gives the protein CASRPPTPQGYTF.

The V gene is TRBV5-1, the J gene TRBJ2-5; D perhaps matches TRBD2 (5 bases). V was pared by 2 bases and J by 7 bases, with 18 bases between. The CDR3 consists of 15 residues. Germline V gives CDR1 SGHRS, CDR2 YFSETQ. The CDR3 reads CASSLTTGILGTQYF. The CDR3 coding sequence is TGCGCCAGCAGCTTAACAACCGGGATCCTCGGGACCCAGTACTTC.

This clone showed up just once. The chain recombines TRBV28 with TRBJ1-1; D is ambiguous. Germline values: CDR1 MDHEN, CDR2 SYDVKM. This CDR3 is 13 amino acids long. Trimming pared 2 bases from V and 4 bases from J, leaving 8 bases between. CDR3 protein: CASSLARGTEAFF. DNA for the CDR3: TGTGCCAGCAGTTTAGCTCGGGGCACTGAAGCTTTCTTT.

The chain links TRBV5-4 to TRBJ2-3; 15 bases map to TRBD2. In germline, CDR1 is SGHNT, CDR2 YYREEE (reference sequence). After removal of 5 bases from V and 4 bases from J, the junction contained 11 bases not matched to a gene. The CDR3 sequence is 18 residues long. This CDR3 is CASRFRTSGGAGADTQYF. The CDR3 nucleotides are TGTGCCAGCAGATTCAGGACTAGCGGGGGGGCCGGGGCAGATACGCAGTATTTT.

The rearrangement links TRBV7-3 to TRBJ1-1, with D possibly matching TRBD1 (6 bases). V gave up 8 bases and J gave up 2 bases, with 9 bases separating them. Germline V CDR1 and CDR2: SGHTA, FQGTGA. The CDR3 totals 12 residues. CDR3 protein: CASGQSNTEAFF. As DNA, the CDR3 is TGTGCCAGCGGACAGAGTAACACTGAAGCTTTCTTT.

The chain joins TRBV6-5 to TRBJ2-3; D perhaps matches TRBD2 (6 bases). Trimming shortened V by 7 bases and J by 3 bases, and 14 bases separated the two germline ends. Germline CDR1 is MNHEY and CDR2 is SVGAGI. The CDR3 contains 14 residues. The CDR3 is CASTISEGTDTQYF. CDR3 coding DNA: TGTGCCAGCACCATCTCGGAGGGGACAGATACGCAGTATTTT.

This chain links TRBV29-1 with TRBJ2-3; 9 bases are a match to TRBD2. This CDR3 is built from 14 residues. V trimming: 7 bases; J trimming: 5 bases; junction bases outside the gene matches: 10. Germline-derived CDR1 and CDR2 are SQVTM and ANQGSEA. The CDR3 protein is CSAPRGGQGDTQYF. DNA of the CDR3: TGCAGCGCGCCGCGGGGGGGCCAGGGAGATACGCAGTATTTT.

The sample holds a few counts of this clone. The chain has TRBV24-1 and TRBJ2-5, with D tentatively TRBD1 (6 bases). V was trimmed by 6 bases and J by 5 bases, leaving 12 bases between them. Germline V gives CDR1 KGHDR, CDR2 SFDVKD. CDR3 length: 13 amino acids. The DNA of the CDR3 is TGTGCCACCAGTCGAGGGGGTGGTGAGACCCAGTACTTC. It translates to CATSRGGGETQYF.

CDR3 DNA: TGCAGTGCTAGTCGGGGGGGGGCTGAAGCTTTCTTT. Its translation: CSASRGGAEAFF. This sequence joins TRBV20-1 and TRBJ1-1, with D tentatively TRBD1 (5 bases). With 3 bases removed from V and 6 bases from J, the gap between germline ends came to 11 bases. Germline CDR1 and CDR2: DFQATT and SNEGSKA (reference sequence). The CDR3 is 12 amino acids.

The chain couples TRBV6-6 to TRBJ2-1, with 9 bases identical to TRBD1. Per germline, CDR1 MNHNY and CDR2 SVGAGI (reference sequence). The CDR3 runs to 15 residues. The V and J ends lost 2 bases and 1 base, in that order; junction bases with no gene match: 0. This CDR3 is CASSYGTGSYNEQFF. Here the CDR3 DNA reads TGTGCCAGCAGTTACGGGACAGGGTCCTACAATGAGCAGTTCTTC.

V usage is TRBV9 and J usage is TRBJ2-1, with a weak D call TRBD1 (7 bases). Germline V gene lookup returns CDR1 SGDLS and CDR2 YYNGEE. The CDR3 loop spans 16 amino acids. V shed 0 bases and J shed 3 bases, with 13 bases lying between them. CDR3 sequence reads: CASSVGAQGGYNEQFF. The CDR3 coding sequence is TGTGCCAGCAGCGTAGGGGCTCAGGGGGGCTACAATGAGCAGTTCTTC.

The chain employs TRBV4-1 and TRBJ1-1, with 9 bases that match TRBD1. The germline CDR1 and CDR2 sequences are MGHRA and YSYEKL. V shed 4 bases, J shed 7 bases, and the junction held 7 bases outside the gene matches. The CDR3 runs 14 residues. The CDR3 coding sequence is TGCGCCAGCAGCCCCGGGGACAGGGTAATTGAAGCTTTCTTT. Translated, it gives CASSPGDRVIEAFF.

The genes are TRBV5-8 and TRBJ2-5, with TRBD1 matching over 8 bases. The ends lost 0 bases at V and 5 bases at J; junction bases unmatched: 6. The CDR3 extends over 15 amino acids. The V gene's germline CDR1 is SGHTS and CDR2 YDEGEE. The CDR3 here is CASSLVGTGSETQYF. CDR3 nucleotides: TGTGCCAGCAGCTTGGTTGGGACAGGTTCGGAGACCCAGTACTTC.